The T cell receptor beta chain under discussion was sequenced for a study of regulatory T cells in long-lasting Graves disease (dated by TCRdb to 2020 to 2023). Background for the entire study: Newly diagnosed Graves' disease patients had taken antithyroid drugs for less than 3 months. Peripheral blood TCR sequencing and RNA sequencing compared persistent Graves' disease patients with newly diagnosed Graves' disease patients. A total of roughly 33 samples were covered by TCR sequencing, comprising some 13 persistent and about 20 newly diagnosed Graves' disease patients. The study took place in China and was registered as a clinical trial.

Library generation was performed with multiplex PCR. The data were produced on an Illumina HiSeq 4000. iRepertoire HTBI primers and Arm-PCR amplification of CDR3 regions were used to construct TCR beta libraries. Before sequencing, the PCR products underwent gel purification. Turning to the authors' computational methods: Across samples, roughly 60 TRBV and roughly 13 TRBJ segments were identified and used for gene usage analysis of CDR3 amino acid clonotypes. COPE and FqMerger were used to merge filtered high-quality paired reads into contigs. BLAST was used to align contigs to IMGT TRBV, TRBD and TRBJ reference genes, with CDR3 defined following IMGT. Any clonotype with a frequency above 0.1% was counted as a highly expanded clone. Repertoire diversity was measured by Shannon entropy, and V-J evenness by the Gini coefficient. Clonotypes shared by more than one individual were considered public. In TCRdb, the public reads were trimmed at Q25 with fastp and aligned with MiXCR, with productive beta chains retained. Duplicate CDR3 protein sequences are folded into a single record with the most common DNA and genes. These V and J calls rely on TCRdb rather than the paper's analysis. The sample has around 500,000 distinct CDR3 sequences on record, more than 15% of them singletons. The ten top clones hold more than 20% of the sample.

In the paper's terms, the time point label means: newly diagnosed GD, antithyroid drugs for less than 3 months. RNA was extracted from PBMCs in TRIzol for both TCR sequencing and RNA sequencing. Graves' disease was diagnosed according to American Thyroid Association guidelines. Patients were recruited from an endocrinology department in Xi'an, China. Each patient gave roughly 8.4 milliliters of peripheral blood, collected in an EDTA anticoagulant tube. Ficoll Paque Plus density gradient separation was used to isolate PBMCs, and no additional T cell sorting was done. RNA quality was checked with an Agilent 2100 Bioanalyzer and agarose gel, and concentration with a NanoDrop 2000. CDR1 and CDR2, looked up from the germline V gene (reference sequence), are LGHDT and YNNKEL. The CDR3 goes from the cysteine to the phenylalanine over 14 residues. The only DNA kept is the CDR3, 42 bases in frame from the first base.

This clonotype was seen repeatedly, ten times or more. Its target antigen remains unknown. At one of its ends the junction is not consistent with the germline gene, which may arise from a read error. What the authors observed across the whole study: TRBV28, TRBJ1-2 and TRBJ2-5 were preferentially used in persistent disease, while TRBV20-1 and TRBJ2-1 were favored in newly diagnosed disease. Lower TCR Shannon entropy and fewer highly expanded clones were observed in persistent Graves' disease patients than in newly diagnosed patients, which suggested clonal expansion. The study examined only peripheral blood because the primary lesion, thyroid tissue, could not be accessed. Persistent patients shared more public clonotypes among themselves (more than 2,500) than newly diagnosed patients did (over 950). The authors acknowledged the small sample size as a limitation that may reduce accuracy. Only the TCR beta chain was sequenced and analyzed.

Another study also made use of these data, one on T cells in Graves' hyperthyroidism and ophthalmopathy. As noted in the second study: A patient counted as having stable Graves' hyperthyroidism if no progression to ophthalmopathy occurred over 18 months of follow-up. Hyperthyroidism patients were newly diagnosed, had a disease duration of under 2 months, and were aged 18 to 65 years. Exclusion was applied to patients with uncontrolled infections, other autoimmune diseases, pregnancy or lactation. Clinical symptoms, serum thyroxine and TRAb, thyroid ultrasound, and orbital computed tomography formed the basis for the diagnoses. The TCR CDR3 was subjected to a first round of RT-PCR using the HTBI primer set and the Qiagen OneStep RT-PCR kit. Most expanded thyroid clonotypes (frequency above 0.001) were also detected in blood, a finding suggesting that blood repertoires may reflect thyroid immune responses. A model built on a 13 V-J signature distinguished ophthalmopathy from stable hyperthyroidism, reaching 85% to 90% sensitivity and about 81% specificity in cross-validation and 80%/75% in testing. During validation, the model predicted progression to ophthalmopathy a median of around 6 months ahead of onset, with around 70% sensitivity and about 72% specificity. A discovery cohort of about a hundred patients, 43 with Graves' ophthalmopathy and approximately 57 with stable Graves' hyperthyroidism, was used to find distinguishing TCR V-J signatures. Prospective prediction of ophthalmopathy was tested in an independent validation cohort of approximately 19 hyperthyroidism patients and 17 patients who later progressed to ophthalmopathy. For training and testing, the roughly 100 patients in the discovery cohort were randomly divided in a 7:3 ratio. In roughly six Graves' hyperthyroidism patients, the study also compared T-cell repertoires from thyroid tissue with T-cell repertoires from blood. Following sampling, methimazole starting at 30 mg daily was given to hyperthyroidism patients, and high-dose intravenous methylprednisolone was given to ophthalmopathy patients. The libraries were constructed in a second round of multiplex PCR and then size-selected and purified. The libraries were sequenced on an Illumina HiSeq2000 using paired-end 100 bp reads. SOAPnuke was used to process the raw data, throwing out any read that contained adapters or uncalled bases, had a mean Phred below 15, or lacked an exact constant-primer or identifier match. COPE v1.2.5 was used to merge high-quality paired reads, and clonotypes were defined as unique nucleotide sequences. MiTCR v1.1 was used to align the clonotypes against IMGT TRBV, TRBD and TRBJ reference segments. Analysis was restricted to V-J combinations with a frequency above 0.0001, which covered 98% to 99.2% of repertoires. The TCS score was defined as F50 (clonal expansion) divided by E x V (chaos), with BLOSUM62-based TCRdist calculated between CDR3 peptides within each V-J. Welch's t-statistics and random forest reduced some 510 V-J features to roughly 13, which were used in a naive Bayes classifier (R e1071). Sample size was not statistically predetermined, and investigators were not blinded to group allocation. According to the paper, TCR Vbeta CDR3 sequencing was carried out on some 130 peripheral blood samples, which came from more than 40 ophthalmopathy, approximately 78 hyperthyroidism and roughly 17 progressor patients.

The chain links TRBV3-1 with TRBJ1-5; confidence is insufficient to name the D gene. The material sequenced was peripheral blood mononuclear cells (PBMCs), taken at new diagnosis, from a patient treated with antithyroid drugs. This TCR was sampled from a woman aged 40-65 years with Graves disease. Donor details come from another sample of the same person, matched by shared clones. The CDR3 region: CASSQDPGNQPQHF. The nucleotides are TGCGCCAGCAGCCAAGATCCAGGAAACCAGCCCCAGCATTTT.